This T cell receptor beta chain was recorded in a study of metastatic and nonmetastatic thyroid tumors. Study-wide background: Repertoires from malignant and benign thyroid patients were compared across blood and tumor or nodule tissue. Findings and limits, study-wide: Benign nodules reportedly had significantly lower TCR beta diversity than malignant thyroid tumors in blood and tumor.

About this clone itself: Its cognate antigen is unknown.

As processed by the authors: Clinicopathological groups of papillary thyroid cancer showed CDR3 differences that were used to build a distant-metastasis classifier. TCRdb reprocessed the PCR reads via MiXCR. What appears here as the V and J calls and clone size reflects TCRdb's work, not the paper's. The table has 13,000 or so clones, roughly a quarter seen once. All patients reached thyroid surgery having received no treatment beforehand. This CDR3 is 14 amino acids long. Deletions cut 5 bases from V and 0 bases from J, with 11 bases between. CDR1 and CDR2 from the germline V gene are MNHEY and SMNVEV (reference sequence).

The chain recombines TRBV27 with TRBJ2-7; D is undetermined. Material: tumor tissue. This TCR was recovered from a female donor with papillary thyroid cancer or a benign thyroid nodule (not recorded which). Some clones in this sample may be carry-over from other donors' samples. The CDR3 loop reads CASSVSEISYEQYF. The CDR3 DNA reads as TGTGCCAGCAGTGTCAGCGAAATCTCCTACGAGCAGTACTTC.